The 3 T cell receptor beta chains given below trace back to one sample, sequenced in a study of blood T cell repertoires in COVID-19. The table came from immunoSEQ multiplex PCR; TCRdb's copy has only in-frame clones and leaves some out. The sample contains about 370,000 clones, about 89% of which appear only once. Sample: peripheral blood. The source of these receptors is a woman aged 25 to 45 with COVID-19, enrolled during active disease.

The chain carries TRBV2 and TRBJ1-3, with 10 bases aligning to TRBD1. Trimming cost V 6 bases and J 4 bases; bases outside gene matches: 6. The CDR3 has 15 amino acids. CDR1 is SNHLY and CDR2 is FYNNEI in the germline V gene. The CDR3 here is CASSRQGAAGNTIYF. As DNA, the CDR3 is TGTGCCAGCAGCCGACAGGGGGCGGCCGGAAACACCATATATTTT.

V is TRBV6-1 and J is TRBJ1-1, with a possible D match to TRBD1 (6 bases). Germline V CDR1 and CDR2: MNHNS, SASEGT. This CDR3 comprises 15 residues. V was shortened by 2 bases and J by 4 bases, with 14 bases between the two germline ends. The CDR3, as DNA: TGTGCCAGCAGTGAAATGGGGGCGGGGGGCACTGAAGCTTTCTTT. It encodes CASSEMGAGGTEAFF.

This sequence joins TRBV18 and TRBJ2-1; a weak D match, TRBD2 (6 bases). Germline CDR1 and CDR2: KGHSH and LQKENI. With 6 bases removed from V and 4 bases from J, the gap between germline ends came to 7 bases. The CDR3 is 12 residues long. The CDR3 bases are TGTGCCAGCTCTGGGGGGTACAATGAGCAGTTCTTC. It is translated as CASSGGYNEQFF.